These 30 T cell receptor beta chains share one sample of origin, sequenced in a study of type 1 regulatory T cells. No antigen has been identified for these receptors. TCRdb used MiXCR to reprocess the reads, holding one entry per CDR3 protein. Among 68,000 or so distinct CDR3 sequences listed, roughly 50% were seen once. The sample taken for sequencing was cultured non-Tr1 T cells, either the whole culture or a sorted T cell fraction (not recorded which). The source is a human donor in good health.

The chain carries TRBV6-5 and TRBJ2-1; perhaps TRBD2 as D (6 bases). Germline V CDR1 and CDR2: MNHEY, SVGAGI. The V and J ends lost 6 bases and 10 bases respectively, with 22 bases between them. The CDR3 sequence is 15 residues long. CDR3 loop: CASSNTGGKSNEQFF. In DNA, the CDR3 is TGTGCCAGCAGCAATACCGGCGGGAAATCCAACGAGCAGTTCTTC.

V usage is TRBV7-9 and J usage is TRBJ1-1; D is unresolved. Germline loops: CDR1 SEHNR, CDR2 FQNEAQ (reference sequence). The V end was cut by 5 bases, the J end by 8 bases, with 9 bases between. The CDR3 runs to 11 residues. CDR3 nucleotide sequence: TGTGCCAGCAGCCTGCTGGGGGAAGCTTTCTTT. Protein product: CASSLLGEAFF. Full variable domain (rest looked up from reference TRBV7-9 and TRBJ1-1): DTGVSQNPRHKITKRGQNVTFRCDPISEHNRLYWYRQTLGQGPEFLTYFQNEAQLEKSRLLSDRFSAERPKGSFSTLEIQRTEQGDSAMYLCASSLLGEAFFGQGTRLTVV.

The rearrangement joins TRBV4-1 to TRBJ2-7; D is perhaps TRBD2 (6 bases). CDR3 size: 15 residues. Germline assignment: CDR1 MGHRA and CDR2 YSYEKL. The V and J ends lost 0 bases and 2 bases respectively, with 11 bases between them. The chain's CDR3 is CASSQDPGGTYEQYF. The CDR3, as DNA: TGCGCCAGCAGCCAAGATCCCGGGGGTACCTACGAGCAGTACTTC.

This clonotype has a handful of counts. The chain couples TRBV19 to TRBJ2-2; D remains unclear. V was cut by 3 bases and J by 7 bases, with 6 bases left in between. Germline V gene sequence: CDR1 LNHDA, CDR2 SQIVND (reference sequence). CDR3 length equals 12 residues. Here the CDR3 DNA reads TGTGCCAGTAGTATTCTAGGCGGGGAGCTGTTTTTT. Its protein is CASSILGGELFF.

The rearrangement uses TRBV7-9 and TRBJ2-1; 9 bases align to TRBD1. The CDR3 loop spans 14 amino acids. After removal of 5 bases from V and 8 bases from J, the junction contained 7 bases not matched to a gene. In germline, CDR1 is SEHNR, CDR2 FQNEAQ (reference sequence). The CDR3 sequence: CASSVGTGKDEQFF. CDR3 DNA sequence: TGTGCCAGCAGCGTAGGGACAGGGAAGGATGAGCAGTTCTTC. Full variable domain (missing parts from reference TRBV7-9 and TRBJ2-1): DTGVSQNPRHKITKRGQNVTFRCDPISEHNRLYWYRQTLGQGPEFLTYFQNEAQLEKSRLLSDRFSAERPKGSFSTLEIQRTEQGDSAMYLCASSVGTGKDEQFFGPGTRLTVL.

CDR3 sequence: CASKGATGMNTEAFF. CDR3 nucleotide sequence: TGTGCCAGTAAAGGCGCGACAGGGATGAACACTGAAGCTTTCTTT. The gene calls are TRBV19 and TRBJ1-1; 7 nucleotides line up with TRBD1. Trimming at V came to 7 bases and at J to 0 bases, leaving 8 bases not matched to a gene. This CDR3 has 15 residues. CDR1 is LNHDA, CDR2 SQIVND, per germline (reference sequence).

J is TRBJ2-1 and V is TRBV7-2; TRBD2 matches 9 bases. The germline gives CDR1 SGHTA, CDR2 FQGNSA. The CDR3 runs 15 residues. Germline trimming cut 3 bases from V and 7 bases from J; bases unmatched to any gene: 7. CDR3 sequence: CASSFFSGGLNEQFF. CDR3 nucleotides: TGTGCCAGCAGCTTCTTTAGCGGGGGTCTGAATGAGCAGTTCTTC. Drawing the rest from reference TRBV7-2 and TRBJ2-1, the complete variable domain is GAGVSQSPSNKVTEKGKDVELRCDPISGHTALYWYRQSLGQGLEFLIYFQGNSAPDKSGLPSDRFSAERTGGSVSTLTIQRTQQEDSAVYLCASSFFSGGLNEQFFGPGTRLTVL.

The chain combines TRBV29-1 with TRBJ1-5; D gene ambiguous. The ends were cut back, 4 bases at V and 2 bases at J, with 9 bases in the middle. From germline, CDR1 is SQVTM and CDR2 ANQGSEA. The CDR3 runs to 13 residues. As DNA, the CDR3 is TGCAGCGTTGCAGGAGATCGCAATCAGCCCCAGCATTTT. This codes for CSVAGDRNQPQHF.

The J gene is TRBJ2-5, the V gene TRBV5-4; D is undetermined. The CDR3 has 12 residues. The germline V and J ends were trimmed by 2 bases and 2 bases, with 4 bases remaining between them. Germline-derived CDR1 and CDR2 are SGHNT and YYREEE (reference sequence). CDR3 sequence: CASSFGQETQYF. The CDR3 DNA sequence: TGTGCCAGCAGCTTCGGGCAAGAGACCCAGTACTTC.

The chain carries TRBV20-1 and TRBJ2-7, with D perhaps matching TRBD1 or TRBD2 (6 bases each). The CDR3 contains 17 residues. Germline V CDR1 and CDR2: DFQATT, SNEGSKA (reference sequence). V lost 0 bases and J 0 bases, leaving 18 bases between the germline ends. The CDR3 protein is CSARDVTGARGSYEQYF. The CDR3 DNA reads TGCAGTGCTAGAGATGTGACGGGGGCCCGGGGCTCCTACGAGCAGTACTTC.

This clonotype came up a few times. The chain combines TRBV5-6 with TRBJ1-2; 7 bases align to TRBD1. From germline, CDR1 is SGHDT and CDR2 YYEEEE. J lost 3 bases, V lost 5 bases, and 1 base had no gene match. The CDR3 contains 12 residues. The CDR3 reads CASSTGDYGYTF. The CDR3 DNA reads TGTGCCAGCAGTACAGGGGACTATGGCTACACCTTC. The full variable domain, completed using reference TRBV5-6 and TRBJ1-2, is DAGVTQSPTHLIKTRGQQVTLRCSPKSGHDTVSWYQQALGQGPQFIFQYYEEEERQRGNFPDRFSGHQFPNYSSELNVNALLLGDSALYLCASSTGDYGYTFGSGTRLTVV.

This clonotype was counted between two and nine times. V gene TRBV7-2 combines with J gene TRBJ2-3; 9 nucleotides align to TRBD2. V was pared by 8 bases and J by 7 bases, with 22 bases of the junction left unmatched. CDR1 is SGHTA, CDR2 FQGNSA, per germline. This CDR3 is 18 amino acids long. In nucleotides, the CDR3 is TGTGCCAGCCCCCCCCCCCGAGGCAGGACTAGCGCCGTTTATACGCAGTATTTT. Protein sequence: CASPPPRGRTSAVYTQYF.

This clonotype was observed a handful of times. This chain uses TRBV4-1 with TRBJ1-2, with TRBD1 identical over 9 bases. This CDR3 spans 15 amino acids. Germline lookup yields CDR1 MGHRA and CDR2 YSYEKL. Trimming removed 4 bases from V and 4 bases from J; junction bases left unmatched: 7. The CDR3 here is CASSPQGAMGYGYTF. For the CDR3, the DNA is TGCGCCAGCAGCCCACAGGGGGCGATGGGCTATGGCTACACCTTC.

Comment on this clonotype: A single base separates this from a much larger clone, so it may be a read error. CDR3 coding DNA: TGTGCCAGCAGCTTAGCGTACGGTGGGCGCGAGCAGTACTTC. Its translation is CASSLAYGGREQYF. The chain joins TRBV7-2 to TRBJ2-7; D gene ambiguous. V lost 0 bases and J lost 6, with 12 bases in between. The length of the CDR3 is 14 residues. Germline CDR1 reads SGHTA; CDR2 reads FQGNSA.

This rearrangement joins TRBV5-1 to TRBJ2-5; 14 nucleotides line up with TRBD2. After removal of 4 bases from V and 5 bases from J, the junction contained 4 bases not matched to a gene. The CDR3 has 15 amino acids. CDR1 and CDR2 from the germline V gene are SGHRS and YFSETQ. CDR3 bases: TGCGCCAGCAGCCCGGGACTAGCGGGGGTTGAGACCCAGTACTTC. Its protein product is CASSPGLAGVETQYF.

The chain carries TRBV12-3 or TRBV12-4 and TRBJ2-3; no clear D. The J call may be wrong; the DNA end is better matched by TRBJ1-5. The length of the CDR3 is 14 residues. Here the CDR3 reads CASRLAGPTDTQHF. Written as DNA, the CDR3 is TGTGCCAGCAGGCTAGCGGGCCCCACAGATACGCAGCATTTT.

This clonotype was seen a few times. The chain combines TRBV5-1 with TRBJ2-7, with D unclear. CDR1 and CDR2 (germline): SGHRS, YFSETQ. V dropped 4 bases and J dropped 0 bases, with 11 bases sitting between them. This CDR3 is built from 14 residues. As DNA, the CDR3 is TGCGCCAGCAGCCTAGACTGGAGCTCCTACGAGCAGTACTTC. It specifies CASSLDWSSYEQYF.

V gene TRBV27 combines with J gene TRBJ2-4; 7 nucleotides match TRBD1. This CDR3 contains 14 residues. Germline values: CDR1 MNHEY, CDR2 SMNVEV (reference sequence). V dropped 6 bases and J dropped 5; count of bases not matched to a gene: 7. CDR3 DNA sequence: TGTGCCAGCAGACGGACAGGCGATGAAAACATTCAGTACTTC. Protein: CASRRTGDENIQYF.

The CDR3 nucleotides read TGTGCCAGCAGCTTAGTACAGGGACAGGGAGAGCAGTACTTC. It codes for CASSLVQGQGEQYF. The chain joins TRBV7-2 to TRBJ2-7; TRBD1 agrees at 9 bases. The germline gives CDR1 SGHTA, CDR2 FQGNSA. CDR3 size: 14 residues. V lost 1 base and J lost 7; bases outside the gene matches: 5.

CDR3 DNA: TGTGCCAGCAATTCGGGGGCAGGGAACACTGAAGCTTTCTTT. It encodes CASNSGAGNTEAFF. The J gene is TRBJ1-1, the V gene TRBV6-1; D is perhaps TRBD1 (6 bases). The V end was cut by 7 bases, the J end by 1 base, with 13 bases between. Per germline, CDR1 MNHNS and CDR2 SASEGT. This CDR3 contains 14 residues.

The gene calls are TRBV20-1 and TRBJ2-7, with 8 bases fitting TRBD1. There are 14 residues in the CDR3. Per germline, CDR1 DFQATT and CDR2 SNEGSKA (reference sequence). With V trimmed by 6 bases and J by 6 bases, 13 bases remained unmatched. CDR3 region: CSASAQTGVSEQYF. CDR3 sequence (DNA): TGCAGTGCAAGCGCCCAGACAGGGGTGAGCGAGCAGTACTTC.

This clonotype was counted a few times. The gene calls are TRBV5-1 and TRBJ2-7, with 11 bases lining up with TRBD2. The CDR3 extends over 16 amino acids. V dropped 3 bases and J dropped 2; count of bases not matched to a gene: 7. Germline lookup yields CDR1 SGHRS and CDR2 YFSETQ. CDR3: CASSWTLSGGAYEQYF. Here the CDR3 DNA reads TGCGCCAGCAGCTGGACCCTTAGCGGGGGGGCCTACGAGCAGTACTTC.

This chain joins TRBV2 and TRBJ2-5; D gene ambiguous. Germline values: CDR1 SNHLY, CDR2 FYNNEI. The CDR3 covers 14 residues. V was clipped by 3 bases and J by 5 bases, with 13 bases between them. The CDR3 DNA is TGTGCCAGCAGTGATGAACAGCTCGGGGAGACCCAGTACTTC. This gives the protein CASSDEQLGETQYF.

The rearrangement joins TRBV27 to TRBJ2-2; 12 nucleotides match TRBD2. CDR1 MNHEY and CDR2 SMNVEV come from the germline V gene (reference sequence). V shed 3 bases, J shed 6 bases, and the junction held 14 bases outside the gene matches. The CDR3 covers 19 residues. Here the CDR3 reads CASSFKASGGAEGSGELFF. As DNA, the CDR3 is TGTGCCAGCAGTTTTAAGGCTAGCGGGGGGGCTGAGGGTTCCGGGGAGCTGTTTTTT.

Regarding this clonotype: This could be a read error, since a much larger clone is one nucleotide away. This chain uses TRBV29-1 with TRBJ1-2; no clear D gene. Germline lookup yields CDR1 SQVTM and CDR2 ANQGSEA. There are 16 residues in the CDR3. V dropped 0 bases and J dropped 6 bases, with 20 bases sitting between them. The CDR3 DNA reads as TGCAGCGTTGAAGATGGGTTTCGGGGTTCGGGCGATGGCTACACCTTC. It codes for CSVEDGFRGSGDGYTF.

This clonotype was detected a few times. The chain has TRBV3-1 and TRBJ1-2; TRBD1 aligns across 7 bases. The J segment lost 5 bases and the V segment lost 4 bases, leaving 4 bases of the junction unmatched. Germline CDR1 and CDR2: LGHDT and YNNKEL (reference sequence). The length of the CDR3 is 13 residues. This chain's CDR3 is CASSLQGVYGYTF. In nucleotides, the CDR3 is TGTGCCAGCAGCCTCCAGGGGGTTTATGGCTACACCTTC.

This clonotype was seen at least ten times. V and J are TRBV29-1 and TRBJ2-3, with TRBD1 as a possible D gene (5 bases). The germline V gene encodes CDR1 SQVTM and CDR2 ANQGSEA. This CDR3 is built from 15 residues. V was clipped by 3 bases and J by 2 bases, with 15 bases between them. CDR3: CSVDLDKAITDTQYF. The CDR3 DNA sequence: TGCAGCGTTGATCTGGACAAGGCGATCACAGATACGCAGTATTTT.

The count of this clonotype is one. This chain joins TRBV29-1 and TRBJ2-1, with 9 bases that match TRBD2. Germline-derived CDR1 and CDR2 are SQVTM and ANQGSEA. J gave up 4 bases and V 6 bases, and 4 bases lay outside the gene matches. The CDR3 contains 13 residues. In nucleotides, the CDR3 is TGCAGCGTGGCGGGGGGGCATTACAATGAGCAGTTCTTC. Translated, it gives CSVAGGHYNEQFF.

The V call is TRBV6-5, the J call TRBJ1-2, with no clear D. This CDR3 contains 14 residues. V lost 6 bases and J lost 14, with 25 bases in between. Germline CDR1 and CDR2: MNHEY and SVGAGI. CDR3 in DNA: TGTGCCAGCAGCTATGACCTTTGGGTTCCCCGTCTGACCTTC. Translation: CASSYDLWVPRLTF.

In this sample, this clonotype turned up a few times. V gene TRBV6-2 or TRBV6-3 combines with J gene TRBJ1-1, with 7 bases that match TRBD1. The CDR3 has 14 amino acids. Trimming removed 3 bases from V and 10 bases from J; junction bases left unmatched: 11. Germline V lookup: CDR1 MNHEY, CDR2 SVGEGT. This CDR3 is CASSYKSGTESAFF. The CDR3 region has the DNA TGTGCCAGCAGTTATAAATCCGGGACAGAATCAGCTTTCTTT.